Sequencing of this T cell receptor beta chain was carried out in a study of beta chain features in type 1 diabetes. General study points: Type 1 diabetes patients had TCRB CDR3s that were shorter (moderately but significantly so) in all four CD4+ subsets.

Staining for CD45RO/CCR7/CD25/CD127/CD95/CD27 allowed sorting of CD4+ naive, central memory, regulatory and stem cell-like memory cells. CDR3 length: 16 residues. Germline lookup yields CDR1 SGHTA and CDR2 FQGNSA. V was cut by 7 bases and J by 9 bases, with 25 bases left in between. The sample holds a few counts of this clone. Antigen specificity is unknown. The whole isolated RNA underwent reverse transcription, so sequencing captured expressed TCRB transcripts. Clones were sequenced by immunoSEQ multiplex PCR, and TCRdb holds only the in-frame ones, with some missing. The sample consists of about 160,000 clones, about 7.9% of them appearing once.

This clonotype was obtained from a man aged 18 to 29 with type 1 diabetes. Source material: central memory CD4+ T cells from blood. The gene calls are TRBV7-2 and TRBJ2-1; weak D call: TRBD2 (6 bases). CDR3 residues: CASTGPGGLEIGEQFF. DNA for the CDR3: TGTGCCAGCACCGGACCAGGAGGGCTGGAGATCGGTGAGCAGTTCTTC. The variable domain in full, completed from reference TRBV7-2 and TRBJ2-1, reads GAGVSQSPSNKVTEKGKDVELRCDPISGHTALYWYRQSLGQGLEFLIYFQGNSAPDKSGLPSDRFSAERTGGSVSTLTIQRTQQEDSAVYLCASTGPGGLEIGEQFFGPGTRLTVL.